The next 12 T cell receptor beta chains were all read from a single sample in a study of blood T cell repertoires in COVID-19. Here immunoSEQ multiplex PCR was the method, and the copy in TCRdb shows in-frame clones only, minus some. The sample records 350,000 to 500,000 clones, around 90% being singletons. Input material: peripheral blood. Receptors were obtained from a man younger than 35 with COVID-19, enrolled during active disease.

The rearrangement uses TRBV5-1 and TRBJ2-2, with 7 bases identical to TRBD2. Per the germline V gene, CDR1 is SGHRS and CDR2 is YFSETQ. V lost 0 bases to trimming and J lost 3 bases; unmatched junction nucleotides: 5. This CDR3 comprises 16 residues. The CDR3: CASSLVSGVDTGELFF. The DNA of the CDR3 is TGCGCCAGCAGCTTGGTCAGCGGGGTGGACACCGGGGAGCTGTTTTTT.

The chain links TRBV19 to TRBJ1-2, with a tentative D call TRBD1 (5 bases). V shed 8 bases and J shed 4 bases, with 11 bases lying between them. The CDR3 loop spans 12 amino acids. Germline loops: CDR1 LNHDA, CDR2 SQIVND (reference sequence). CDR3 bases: TGTGCCAGTTATACAGGTCTCTATGGCTACACCTTC. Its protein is CASYTGLYGYTF.

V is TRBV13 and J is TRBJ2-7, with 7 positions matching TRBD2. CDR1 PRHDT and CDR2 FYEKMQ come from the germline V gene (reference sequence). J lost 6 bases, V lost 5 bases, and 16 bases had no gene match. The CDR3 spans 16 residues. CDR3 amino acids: CASSLRPGGRLVEQYF. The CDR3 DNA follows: TGTGCCAGCAGCCTCCGCCCGGGAGGTAGGCTGGTCGAGCAGTACTTC.

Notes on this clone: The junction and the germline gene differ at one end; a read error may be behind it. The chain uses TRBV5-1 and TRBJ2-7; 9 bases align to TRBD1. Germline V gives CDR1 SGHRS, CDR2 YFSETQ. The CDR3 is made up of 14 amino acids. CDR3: CASSPGTGFIVGGF. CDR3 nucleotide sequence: TGCGCCAGCAGCCCCGGGACAGGGTTCATCGTAGGAGGATTC.

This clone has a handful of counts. The CDR3 nucleotides read TGTGCCAGTAGTGTACAGGTGTATAGCAATCAGCCCCAGCATTTT. Its protein is CASSVQVYSNQPQHF. The chain uses TRBV19 and TRBJ1-5; TRBD1 is a possible D gene (5 bases). Per germline, CDR1 LNHDA and CDR2 SQIVND (reference sequence). This CDR3 has 15 residues. With 5 bases removed from V and 0 bases from J, the gap between germline ends came to 11 bases. The full variable domain, rest sourced from reference TRBV19 and TRBJ1-5, is DGGITQSPKYLFRKEGQNVTLSCEQNLNHDAMYWYRQDPGQGLRLIYYSQIVNDFQKGDIAEGYSVSREKKESFPLTVTSAQKNPTAFYLCASSVQVYSNQPQHFGDGTRLSIL.

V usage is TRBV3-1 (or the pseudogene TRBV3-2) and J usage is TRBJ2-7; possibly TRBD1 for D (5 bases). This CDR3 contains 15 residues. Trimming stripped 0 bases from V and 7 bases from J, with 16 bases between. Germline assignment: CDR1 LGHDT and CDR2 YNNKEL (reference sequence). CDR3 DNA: TGTGCCAGCAGCCAAGATTGGTCAGGGCGGCGGGAGCAGTACTTC. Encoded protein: CASSQDWSGRREQYF.

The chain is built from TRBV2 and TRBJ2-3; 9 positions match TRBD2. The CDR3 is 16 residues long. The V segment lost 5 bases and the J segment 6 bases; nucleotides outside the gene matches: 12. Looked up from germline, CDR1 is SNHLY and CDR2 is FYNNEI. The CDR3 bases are TGTGCCAGCAGTCAAGACGATAGCGGGGGTGGTGATACGCAGTATTTT. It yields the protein CASSQDDSGGGDTQYF.

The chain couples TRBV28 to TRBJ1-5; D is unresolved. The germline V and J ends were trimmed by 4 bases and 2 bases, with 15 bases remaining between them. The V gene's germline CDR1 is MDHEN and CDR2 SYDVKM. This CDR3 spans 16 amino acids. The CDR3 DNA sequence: TGTGCCAGCAGTTATGGAGGGAACGGGGGCAATCAGCCCCAGCATTTT. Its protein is CASSYGGNGGNQPQHF. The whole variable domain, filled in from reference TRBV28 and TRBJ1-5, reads DVKVTQSSRYLVKRTGEKVFLECVQDMDHENMFWYRQDPGLGLRLIYFSYDVKMKEKGDIPEGYSVSREKKERFSLILESASTNQTSMYLCASSYGGNGGNQPQHFGDGTRLSIL.

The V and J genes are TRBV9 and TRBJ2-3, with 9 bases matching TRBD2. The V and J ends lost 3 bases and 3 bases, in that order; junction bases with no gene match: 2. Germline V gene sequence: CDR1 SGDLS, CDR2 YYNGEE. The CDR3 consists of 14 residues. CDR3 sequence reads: CASSGGLATDTQYF. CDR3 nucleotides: TGTGCCAGCAGCGGGGGACTAGCAACAGATACGCAGTATTTT.

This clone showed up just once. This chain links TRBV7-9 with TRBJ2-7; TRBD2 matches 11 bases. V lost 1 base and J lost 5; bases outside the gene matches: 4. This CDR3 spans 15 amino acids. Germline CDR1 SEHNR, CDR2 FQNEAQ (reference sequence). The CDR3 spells CASSLGLAGPNEQYF. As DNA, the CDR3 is TGTGCCAGCAGCTTAGGACTAGCGGGGCCCAACGAGCAGTACTTC.

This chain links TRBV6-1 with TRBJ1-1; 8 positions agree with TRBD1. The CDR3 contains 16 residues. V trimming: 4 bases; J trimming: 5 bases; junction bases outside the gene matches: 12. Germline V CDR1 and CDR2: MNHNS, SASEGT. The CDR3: CASSVHLGTGETEAFF. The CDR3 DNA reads TGTGCCAGCAGTGTTCACCTAGGGACAGGAGAAACTGAAGCTTTCTTT.

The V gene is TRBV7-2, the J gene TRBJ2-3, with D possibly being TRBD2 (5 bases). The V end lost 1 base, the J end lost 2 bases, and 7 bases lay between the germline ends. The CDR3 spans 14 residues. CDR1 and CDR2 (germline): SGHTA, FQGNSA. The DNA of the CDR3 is TGTGCCAGCAGCTTAGGACGGGACACAGATACGCAGTATTTT. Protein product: CASSLGRDTDTQYF.